The 24 T cell receptor beta chains below were found in one sample sequenced in a study of beta chain features in type 1 diabetes. The sequenced template was cDNA made from the entire isolated RNA. The method was immunoSEQ multiplex PCR; TCRdb's version includes in-frame clones alone and lacks a portion of them. The table includes 450,000 or so clones, about an eighth detected once. The source material was naive CD4+ T cells from blood. These receptors all come from a woman younger than 35 in good health.

The sample holds a few counts of this clone. This chain joins TRBV5-4 and TRBJ2-7, with TRBD1 identical over 7 bases. CDR3 length equals 13 residues. Germline V gene data show CDR1 as SGHNT and CDR2 as YYREEE (reference sequence). V lost 4 bases, J lost 5 bases, and 6 bases stayed unmatched. CDR3 DNA sequence: TGTGCCAGCAGCGTGACAGGGATCAACGAGCAGTACGTC. As protein: CASSVTGINEQYV.

The CDR3 region has the DNA TGTGCCAGCAGCTCCCCCAGGTCTGGGGCCAACGTCCTGACTTTC. It translates to CASSSPRSGANVLTF. The chain uses TRBV7-2 and TRBJ2-6; D call uncertain. Trimming stripped 4 bases from V and 1 base from J, with 8 bases between. The germline V gene encodes CDR1 SGHTA and CDR2 FQGNSA. This CDR3 region has 15 residues.

The chain links TRBV20-1 to TRBJ1-1; D perhaps matches TRBD1 (6 bases). The V gene lost 6 bases and the J gene lost 7 bases, with 12 bases spanning the gap. This CDR3 is built from 11 residues. From germline, CDR1 is DFQATT and CDR2 SNEGSKA (reference sequence). CDR3 nucleotide sequence: TGCAGTGCCCTTGGACAGATTGAAGCTTTCTTT. Its translation: CSALGQIEAFF.

This clone was seen a handful of times. The chain combines TRBV30 with TRBJ2-1, with 8 nucleotides matching TRBD1. Germline loops: CDR1 GTSNPN, CDR2 SVGIG (reference sequence). After removal of 5 bases from V and 2 bases from J, the junction contained 8 bases not matched to a gene. The CDR3 sequence is 15 residues long. The CDR3 bases are TGTGCCTGGTGCACCGGGACAGGCACCTACAATGAGCAGTTCTTC. Its translation is CAWCTGTGTYNEQFF.

The genes are TRBV29-1 and TRBJ1-5; D remains ambiguous. Per germline, CDR1 SQVTM and CDR2 ANQGSEA. The CDR3 runs 15 residues. Deletions cut 1 base from V and 5 bases from J, with 15 bases between. The CDR3 reads CSVEGEGIGYQPQHF. The CDR3 DNA sequence: TGCAGCGTTGAAGGTGAGGGTATCGGATATCAGCCCCAGCATTTT.

This clone was picked up a small number of times. The gene calls are TRBV29-1 and TRBJ1-4; D unclear. Germline V lookup: CDR1 SQVTM, CDR2 ANQGSEA. The CDR3 extends over 11 amino acids. The ends were cut back, 7 bases at V and 4 bases at J, with 7 bases in the middle. The CDR3 loop is CSGLGNEKLFF. The CDR3 DNA sequence: TGCAGCGGCTTGGGTAATGAAAAACTGTTTTTT.

This clone was picked up a small number of times. This chain joins TRBV4-3 and TRBJ2-1, with D possibly TRBD2 on 5 matching bases. The ends were cut back, 0 bases at V and 5 bases at J, with 11 bases in the middle. The CDR3 is 15 residues long. Germline loops: CDR1 LGHNA, CDR2 YSLEER. In DNA, the CDR3 is TGCGCCAGCAGCCAAGATCGAGGGATAAACAATGAGCAGTTCTTC. This codes for CASSQDRGINNEQFF.

This clone turned up a few times. The rearrangement uses TRBV25-1 and TRBJ2-3; no reliable D call. The germline gives CDR1 MGHDK, CDR2 SYGVNS. The CDR3 has 13 amino acids. Trimming took off 4 bases at V and 6 bases at J, with 11 bases between the two ends. This CDR3 is CASSARVADTQYF. The CDR3 DNA reads as TGTGCCAGCAGTGCCCGCGTGGCGGATACGCAGTATTTT. The full variable domain, in which reference TRBV25-1 and TRBJ2-3 provide the parts outside the CDR3, is EADIYQTPRYLVIGTGKKITLECSQTMGHDKMYWYQQDPGMELHLIHYSYGVNSTEKGDLSSESTVSRIRTEHFPLTLESARPSHTSQYLCASSARVADTQYFGPGTRLTVL.

J is TRBJ1-5 and V is TRBV29-1, with 10 bases lining up with TRBD1. Unmatched junction bases numbered 7, after V lost 6 bases and J lost 5 bases. The CDR3 consists of 14 residues. Germline CDR1 is SQVTM and CDR2 is ANQGSEA. The CDR3: CSVGDRGLDQPQHF. Here the CDR3 DNA reads TGCAGCGTGGGGGACAGGGGTTTGGATCAGCCCCAGCATTTT.

The rearrangement joins TRBV6-5 to TRBJ2-7; D is possibly TRBD1 or TRBD2 (5 bases each). The CDR3 is 15 residues long. Germline V gives CDR1 MNHEY, CDR2 SVGAGI. CDR3 sequence (DNA): TGTGCCAGCAGTTACTCACAAAGGGACGTGCGGCCCTTGCACGTC. Protein: CASSYSQRDVRPLHV.

This clone has more than one count but fewer than ten. Additional DNA sequences in this sample encode the identical CDR3. V usage is TRBV20-1 and J usage is TRBJ2-5, with no clear D. The CDR3 sequence is 11 residues long. Trimming took 5 bases from V and 4 from J, leaving 8 bases between them. Germline V gene data show CDR1 as DFQATT and CDR2 as SNEGSKA (reference sequence). CDR3 amino acids: CSAGPRETQYF. In DNA form, the CDR3 reads TGCAGTGCTGGCCCGAGAGAGACCCAGTACTTC.

V is TRBV27 and J is TRBJ2-7; 13 bases match TRBD2. J lost 4 bases, V lost 3 bases, and 9 bases had no gene match. This CDR3 contains 17 residues. The germline V gene has CDR1 MNHEY and CDR2 SMNVEV (reference sequence). The CDR3 nucleotides are TGTGCCAGCAGTTTGAAGTCCGGGACTAGCGGGGCATACGAGCAGTACTTC. It translates to CASSLKSGTSGAYEQYF.

The chain carries TRBV7-2 and TRBJ2-3; the D call may be TRBD1 or TRBD2 (6 bases each). This CDR3 region has 15 residues. V lost 8 bases and J lost 0, with 15 bases in between. Germline CDR1 is SGHTA and CDR2 is FQGNSA. The CDR3 region is CASVRWGASTDTQYF. The DNA of the CDR3 is TGTGCCAGCGTCCGTTGGGGGGCCAGCACAGATACGCAGTATTTT.

CDR3 sequence: CASSFSGISDTQYF. The CDR3 DNA is TGCGCCAGCAGCTTCAGTGGGATTTCCGATACGCAGTATTTT. This rearrangement joins TRBV5-1 to TRBJ2-3; D call uncertain. Germline V gene data show CDR1 as SGHRS and CDR2 as YFSETQ. The CDR3 has 14 residues. Trimming cost V 2 bases and J 6 bases, with 13 bases left between them.

This chain links TRBV9 with TRBJ2-2, with a tentative D call TRBD1 (7 bases). From germline, CDR1 is SGDLS and CDR2 YYNGEE. Trimming stripped 0 bases from V and 4 bases from J, with 16 bases between. The CDR3 extends over 17 amino acids. CDR3 in amino acids: CASSVDPRGAITGELFF. In nucleotides, the CDR3 is TGTGCCAGCAGCGTAGATCCCAGGGGGGCCATCACCGGGGAGCTGTTTTTT.

The CDR3 region is CASRTLDRVHGYTF. For the CDR3, the DNA is TGTGCCAGCAGGACCCTCGACAGGGTCCACGGCTACACCTTC. The chain recombines TRBV27 with TRBJ1-2; 7 positions agree with TRBD1. The germline gives CDR1 MNHEY, CDR2 SMNVEV (reference sequence). J lost 8 bases, V lost 6 bases, and 12 bases had no gene match. The CDR3 contains 14 residues.

This clone turned up a few times. The rearrangement links TRBV7-3 to TRBJ2-1; 7 positions agree with TRBD1. CDR1 SGHTA and CDR2 FQGTGA come from the germline V gene. V lost 2 bases to trimming and J lost 8 bases; unmatched junction nucleotides: 6. CDR3 size: 14 residues. DNA for the CDR3: TGTGCCAGCAGCTTAGACAGGGTTAGCGATGAGCAGTTCTTC. It translates to CASSLDRVSDEQFF.

This chain joins TRBV29-1 and TRBJ1-2, with D unresolved. The CDR3 loop spans 12 amino acids. Trimming pared 5 bases from V and 8 bases from J, leaving 15 bases between. The germline CDR1 and CDR2 sequences are SQVTM and ANQGSEA. The CDR3 DNA is TGCAGCGTTTTATTGGACTCGCGAGGCTACACCTTC. Residues: CSVLLDSRGYTF.

This chain joins TRBV7-2 and TRBJ2-7; D uncertain. The CDR3 covers 12 residues. Trimming shortened V by 1 base and J by 4 bases, and 5 bases separated the two germline ends. Germline lookup yields CDR1 SGHTA and CDR2 FQGNSA. The CDR3 loop is CASSLVTYEQYF. DNA for the CDR3: TGTGCCAGCAGCTTAGTGACGTACGAGCAGTACTTC.

This clone was observed a few times. This chain links TRBV29-1 with TRBJ2-2; TRBD2 agrees at 12 bases. CDR3 length: 16 amino acids. Germline lookup yields CDR1 SQVTM and CDR2 ANQGSEA. With 4 bases clipped from V and 6 bases from J, the junction kept 9 bases outside the gene matches. The CDR3 region is CSVASRLAGVAGELFF. As DNA, the CDR3 is TGCAGCGTTGCATCCCGACTAGCGGGAGTGGCCGGGGAGCTGTTTTTT.

This clone was picked up a small number of times. Germline and junction disagree at one end, which may indicate a read error. V gene TRBV9 combines with J gene TRBJ1-5; 7 bases agree with TRBD1. The length of the CDR3 is 11 residues. Germline values: CDR1 SGDLS, CDR2 YYNGEE. The CDR3 protein is CASSVRTGPGF. In DNA, the CDR3 is TGTGCCAGCAGCGTAAGGACAGGACCAGGATTT.

V is TRBV7-9 and J is TRBJ2-1; 9 bases match TRBD1. With V trimmed by 5 bases and J by 4 bases, 6 bases remained unmatched. CDR1 is SEHNR, CDR2 FQNEAQ, per germline (reference sequence). This CDR3 spans 15 amino acids. The CDR3 region is CASSRPGQGYNEQFF. The CDR3 nucleotides read TGTGCCAGCAGCCGACCGGGACAGGGTTACAATGAGCAGTTCTTC.

This clone was counted only a few times. CDR3 coding DNA: TGCGCCAGCAGCCAAGCTCTGGGACGGAGCTACGAGCAGTACGTC. Translating it yields CASSQALGRSYEQYV. This chain connects TRBV4-1 to TRBJ2-7; perhaps D is TRBD1 or TRBD2 (5 bases each). CDR1 and CDR2 (germline): MGHRA, YSYEKL. The CDR3 sequence is 15 residues long. Trimming shortened V by 1 base and J by 3 bases, and 13 bases separated the two germline ends.

The gene calls are TRBV7-2 and TRBJ1-5; D gene ambiguous. Germline CDR1 and CDR2: SGHTA and FQGNSA. The CDR3 has 15 residues. The germline V and J ends were trimmed by 1 base and 1 base, with 8 bases remaining between them. The CDR3 sequence: CASSLGGPSNQPQHF. The CDR3 DNA reads as TGTGCCAGCAGCTTAGGAGGGCCCAGCAATCAGCCCCAGCATTTT. Together with reference TRBV7-2 and TRBJ1-5, the CDR3 gives the full variable domain: GAGVSQSPSNKVTEKGKDVELRCDPISGHTALYWYRQSLGQGLEFLIYFQGNSAPDKSGLPSDRFSAERTGGSVSTLTIQRTQQEDSAVYLCASSLGGPSNQPQHFGDGTRLSIL.